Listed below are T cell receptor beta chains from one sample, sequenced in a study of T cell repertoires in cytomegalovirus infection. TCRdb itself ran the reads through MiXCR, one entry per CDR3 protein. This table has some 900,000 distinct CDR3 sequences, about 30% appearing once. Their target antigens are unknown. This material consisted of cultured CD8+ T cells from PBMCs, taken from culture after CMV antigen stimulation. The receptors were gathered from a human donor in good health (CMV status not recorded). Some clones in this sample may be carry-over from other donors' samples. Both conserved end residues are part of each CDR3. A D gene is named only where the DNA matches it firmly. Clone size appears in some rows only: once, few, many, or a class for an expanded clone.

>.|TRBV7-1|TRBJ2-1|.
TGTGCCAGCAGCGCAAGACTGGAGGGGTCCTACAATGAGCAGTTCTTC
CASSARLEGSYNEQFF
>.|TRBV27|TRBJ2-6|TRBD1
TGTGCCAGCAGTACAGGGGGCGTACCCTCTGGGACCAACGTCCTGACTTTC
CASSTGGVPSGTNVLTF
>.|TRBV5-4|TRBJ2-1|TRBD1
TGTGCCAGCAGCTGGGGGACAGGGTTTTACTACAATGAGCAGTTCTTC
CASSWGTGFYYNEQFF
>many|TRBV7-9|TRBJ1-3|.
TGTGCCAGCAGTCTCCTCTGGGAGGGGGAGAACTCTGGAAACACCATATATTTT
CASSLLWEGENSGNTIYF
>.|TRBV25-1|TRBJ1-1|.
TGTGCCAGCAGTGAATGGGTAGGGGCGGTTACTGAAGCTTTCTTT
CASSEWVGAVTEAFF
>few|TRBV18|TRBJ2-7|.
TGTGCCAGCTCACCAGCCGGTGATTCCTACGAGCAGTACTTC
CASSPAGDSYEQYF
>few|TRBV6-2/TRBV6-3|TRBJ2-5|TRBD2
TGTGCCAGCAGTTACCCGGGACTAGTAGGAGAGACCCAGTACTTC
CASSYPGLVGETQYF
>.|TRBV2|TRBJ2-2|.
TGTGCCCTTCAAAGGACTCCTAACACCGGGGAGCTGTTTTTT
CALQRTPNTGELFF
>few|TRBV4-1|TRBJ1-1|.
TGCGCCAGCAGCCAAGCGGGTGAGTTCACTGAAGCTTTCTTT
CASSQAGEFTEAFF
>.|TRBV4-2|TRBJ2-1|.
TGTGCCAGCAGCCAAGAGGAGGGGGTGGTCAATGAGCAGTTCTTC
CASSQEEGVVNEQFF
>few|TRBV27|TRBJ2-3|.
TGTGCCAGCGGCGACTGGGCCGGAGATACGCAGTATTTT
CASGDWAGDTQYF
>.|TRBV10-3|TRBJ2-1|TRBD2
TGTGCCATCACAGGGACTAGCGGGGGGCCCTACCGCTACAATGAGCAGTTCTTC
CAITGTSGGPYRYNEQFF
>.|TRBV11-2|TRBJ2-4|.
TGTGCCAGCAGCTTAGGAGCGACAGCCAAAAACATTCAGTACTTC
CASSLGATAKNIQYF
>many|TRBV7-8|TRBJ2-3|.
TGTGCCAGCAGCTTCTCACCGGGAGCAGATACGCAGTATTTT
CASSFSPGADTQYF
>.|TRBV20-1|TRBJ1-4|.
TGCAGTGCTCGTCTTAGGAGGGGCCCAAATGAAAAACTGTTTTTT
CSARLRRGPNEKLFF
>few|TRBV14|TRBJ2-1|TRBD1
TGTGCCAGCAGCCAAGGACAGGGGGCGTCCTACAATGAGCAGTTCTTC
CASSQGQGASYNEQFF
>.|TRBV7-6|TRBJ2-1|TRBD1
TGTGCCAGCAGCTTAAACGCCGTGACAGGGGCTGGAAGATACAATGAGCAGTTCTTC
CASSLNAVTGAGRYNEQFF
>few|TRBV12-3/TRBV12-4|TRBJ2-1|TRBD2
TGTGCCAGCCTAACGGGGGGGGTCTACAATGAGCAGTTCTTC
CASLTGGVYNEQFF
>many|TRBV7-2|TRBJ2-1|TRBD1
TGTGCCAGCAGCTTACCTTGGGGGACAGGGGTCTACAATGAGCAGTTCTTC
CASSLPWGTGVYNEQFF
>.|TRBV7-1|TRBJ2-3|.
TGTGCCGGCCAGAGGGGGGATACGCAGTATTTT
CAGQRGDTQYF
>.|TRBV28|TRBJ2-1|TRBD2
TGTGCCAGCAGTTTACGGACTAGCGGGGCTTACAATGAGCAGTTCTTC
CASSLRTSGAYNEQFF
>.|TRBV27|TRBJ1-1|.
TGTGCCAGCAGTTTACTGACAGGAGCCCCCACTGAAGCTTTCTTT
CASSLLTGAPTEAFF
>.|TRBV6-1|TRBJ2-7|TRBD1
TGTGCCAGCAGTGAGGACAGGGCCTACGAGCAGTACTTC
CASSEDRAYEQYF
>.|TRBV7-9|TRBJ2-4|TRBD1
TGTGCCAGCAGCCTGGCAGGGGGCTATAGCATTCAGTACTTC
CASSLAGGYSIQYF
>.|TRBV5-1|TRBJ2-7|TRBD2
TGCGCCAGCAAAACCCCCACTAGCGGGGGTGATACCGAGCAGTACTTC
CASKTPTSGGDTEQYF
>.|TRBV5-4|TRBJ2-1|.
TGTGCCAGCAGCCCGGGGGCCGAGCAGTTCTTC
CASSPGAEQFF
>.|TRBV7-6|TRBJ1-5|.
TGTGCCAGCAGCTTAAGTCAGGCCGGACGCAATCAGCCCCAGCATTTT
CASSLSQAGRNQPQHF
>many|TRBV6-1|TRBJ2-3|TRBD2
TGTGCCAGCAGTGAAACGGCGGGGGGGCCAGATACGCAGTATTTT
CASSETAGGPDTQYF
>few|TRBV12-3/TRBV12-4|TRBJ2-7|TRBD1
TGTGCCAGCAGTGACGCCGGGACAGGGGGCTACGAGCAGTACTTC
CASSDAGTGGYEQYF
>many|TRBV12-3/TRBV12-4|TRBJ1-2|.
TGTGCCACCAGCGGCGGCGTACATGGTGGCTACACCTTC
CATSGGVHGGYTF
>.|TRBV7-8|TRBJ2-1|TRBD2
TGTGCCAGCAGCTTAGTTCTCCAGCGGGGGGGCGTCGACAATGAGCAGTTCTTC
CASSLVLQRGGVDNEQFF
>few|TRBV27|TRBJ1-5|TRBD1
TGTGCCAGCAGACCCGGGACAGTCAATCAGCCCCAGCATTTT
CASRPGTVNQPQHF
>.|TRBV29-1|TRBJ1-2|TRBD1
TGCAGCGTTCTCAGACGGGACAGAGATCCTGATGGCTACACCTTC
CSVLRRDRDPDGYTF
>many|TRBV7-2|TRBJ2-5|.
TGTGCCAGCAGCTTAGGGAAAGCGGGCCAAGAGACCCAGTACTTC
CASSLGKAGQETQYF
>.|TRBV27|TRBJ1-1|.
TGTGCCAGCAGTTTATACATAAGCAAAAGGAACACTGAAGCTTTCTTT
CASSLYISKRNTEAFF
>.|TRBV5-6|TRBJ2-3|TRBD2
TGTGCCAGCAGCTTGGATCTTAGCGGGTTATTCACAGATACGCAGTATTTT
CASSLDLSGLFTDTQYF
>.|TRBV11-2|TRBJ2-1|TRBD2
TGTGCCAGCAGCTTAGTGGGTAGCGGGAACTACAATGAGCAGTTCTTC
CASSLVGSGNYNEQFF
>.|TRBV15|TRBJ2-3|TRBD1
TGTGCCACCAGCACAGACAGGGGAAGCACAGATACGCAGTATTTT
CATSTDRGSTDTQYF
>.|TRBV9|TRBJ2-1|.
TGTGCCAGCAGCGCCGGTGGCGGGGGCACCAATGAGCAGTTCTTC
CASSAGGGGTNEQFF
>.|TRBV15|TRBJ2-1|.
TGTGCCACCAGCAGAGATTCACAGGGCTCTGGCTACAATGAGCAGTTCTTC
CATSRDSQGSGYNEQFF
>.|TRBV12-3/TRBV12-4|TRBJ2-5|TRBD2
TGTGCCAGCAGTTACGCGAGCGGGGTTGGGACCCAGTACTTC
CASSYASGVGTQYF
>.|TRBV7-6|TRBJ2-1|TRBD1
TGTGCCAGCAGCTTAGTGGACAGGGTGGCCAATGAGCAGTTCTTC
CASSLVDRVANEQFF
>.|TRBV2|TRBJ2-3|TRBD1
TGTGCCAGCGAATACAGGGGTAGCACAGATACGCAGTATTTT
CASEYRGSTDTQYF
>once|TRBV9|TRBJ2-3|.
TGTGCCAGCAGGGTCGAAGGGCAAAATACGCAGTATTTT
CASRVEGQNTQYF
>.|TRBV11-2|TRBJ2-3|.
TGTGCCAGCAGCTCGAGGCCTAGCGTAGGCAATGCAGATACGCAGTATTTT
CASSSRPSVGNADTQYF
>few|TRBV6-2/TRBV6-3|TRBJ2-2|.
TGTGCCAGCACCTACGGAGGTGTCGGGGAGCTGTTTTTT
CASTYGGVGELFF
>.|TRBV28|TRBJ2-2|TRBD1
TGTGCCAGCAGTCCTATAGGGGGCTGGGGGACCGGGGAGCTGTTTTTT
CASSPIGGWGTGELFF
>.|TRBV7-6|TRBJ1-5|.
TGTGCCAGCAGCTTAGGGCCAGCAGATCAGCCCCAGCATTTT
CASSLGPADQPQHF
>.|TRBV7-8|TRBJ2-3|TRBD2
TGTGCCAGCAGCGCCCGACTAGCGGGGAGCACAGATACGCAGTATTTT
CASSARLAGSTDTQYF
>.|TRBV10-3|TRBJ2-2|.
TGTGCCATCAGTGTAGCGACACCTAACACCGGGGAGCTGTTTTTT
CAISVATPNTGELFF
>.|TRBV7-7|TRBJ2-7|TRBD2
TGTGCTAGCAGTCCGACTAGCGCTTCCTACGAGCAGTACTTC
CASSPTSASYEQYF
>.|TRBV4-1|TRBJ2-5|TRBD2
TGCGCCAGCAGCCAAGTGGCGGGGGTCGGTCAAGAGACCCCGTACTTC
CASSQVAGVGQETPYF
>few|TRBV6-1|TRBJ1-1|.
TGTGCCAGCAGTGAAGGGATTGTTTTCTTT
CASSEGIVFF
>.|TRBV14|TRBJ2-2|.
TGTGCCAGCAGCCAAATTGGTGTGGTGGACACCGGGGAGCTGTTTTTT
CASSQIGVVDTGELFF
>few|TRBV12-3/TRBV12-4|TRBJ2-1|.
TGTGCCAGCAGTTTAGTCGGTCGGCTAGCAGCCTACAATGAGCAGTTCTTC
CASSLVGRLAAYNEQFF